Listed here are 24 T cell receptor beta chains from one sample, sequenced in a study of blood T cell repertoires in COVID-19. The data were produced by immunoSEQ multiplex PCR, yet TCRdb's version contains in-frame clones alone and is incomplete. This table holds fewer than 300,000 clones, more than 85% found once. Sequenced sample: peripheral blood. These receptors came from a woman under 40 with COVID-19, enrolled during active disease.

The chain joins TRBV7-2 to TRBJ1-2, with D perhaps TRBD1 (6 bases). Trimming took off 5 bases at V and 1 base at J, with 8 bases between the two ends. CDR3 size: 13 residues. CDR1 and CDR2 (germline): SGHTA, FQGNSA. As DNA, the CDR3 is TGTGCCAGCAGCGGACAGCTTAACTATGGCTACACCTTC. This gives the protein CASSGQLNYGYTF.

This clone was found many times. The chain couples TRBV19 to TRBJ2-5; D is unclear. CDR3 size: 11 residues. In germline, CDR1 is LNHDA, CDR2 SQIVND (reference sequence). The ends were cut back, 5 bases at V and 4 bases at J, with 5 bases in the middle. The CDR3 is CASSLAETQYF. The CDR3 DNA is TGTGCCAGTAGTCTGGCAGAGACCCAGTACTTC. The whole variable domain, filled in from reference TRBV19 and TRBJ2-5, reads DGGITQSPKYLFRKEGQNVTLSCEQNLNHDAMYWYRQDPGQGLRLIYYSQIVNDFQKGDIAEGYSVSREKKESFPLTVTSAQKNPTAFYLCASSLAETQYFGPGTRLLVL.

V usage is TRBV25-1 and J usage is TRBJ2-7; D is perhaps TRBD1 (6 bases). In germline, CDR1 is MGHDK, CDR2 SYGVNS. With 2 bases removed from V and 4 bases from J, the gap between germline ends came to 12 bases. This CDR3 contains 14 residues. The CDR3 nucleotides read TGTGCCAGCAGTGAACAGGGGAACTTATACGAGCAGTACTTC. It translates to CASSEQGNLYEQYF.

The chain has TRBV4-1 and TRBJ1-2; TRBD1 matches 8 bases. In germline, CDR1 is MGHRA, CDR2 YSYEKL. V gave up 4 bases and J gave up 3 bases; unmatched junction bases: 4. The CDR3 consists of 14 residues. CDR3 region: CASSPTGDDYGYTF. Here the CDR3 DNA reads TGCGCCAGCAGCCCGACAGGGGATGACTATGGCTACACCTTC.

J is TRBJ1-5 and V is TRBV27, with 8 bases that match TRBD1. The CDR3 covers 15 residues. Trimming took 5 bases from V and 2 from J; bases not matched to a gene: 5. Germline V gives CDR1 MNHEY, CDR2 SMNVEV (reference sequence). The CDR3 nucleotides are TGTGCCAGCAGTCTCGACAGGGGAGGCAATCAGCCCCAGCATTTT. Translating gives CASSLDRGGNQPQHF.

The chain is built from TRBV12-3 or TRBV12-4 and TRBJ2-1, with D perhaps TRBD2 (6 bases). CDR3 length: 12 amino acids. V was trimmed by 5 bases and J by 15 bases, leaving 17 bases between them. In DNA, the CDR3 is TGTGCCAGCAGTCCCGGACTACAAGGAGGGTTCTTC. Translating gives CASSPGLQGGFF.

DNA for the CDR3: TGTGCCAGCAGCTTGATGCACATCAACACTGAAGCTTTCTTT. Protein: CASSLMHINTEAFF. The chain carries TRBV5-6 and TRBJ1-1; D call uncertain. Trimming shortened V by 1 base and J by 2 bases, and 9 bases separated the two germline ends. This CDR3 contains 14 residues. CDR1 SGHDT and CDR2 YYEEEE come from the germline V gene.

The chain employs TRBV5-5 and TRBJ1-2; the match to TRBD1 covers 8 bases. The germline V gene has CDR1 SGHKS and CDR2 YYEKEE (reference sequence). With V trimmed by 3 bases and J by 3 bases, 10 bases remained unmatched. The CDR3 totals 16 residues. CDR3 DNA: TGTGCCAGCAGCTCCGAACGGACAGGGAGGTACTATGGCTACACCTTC. Translated, it gives CASSSERTGRYYGYTF.

The V and J genes are TRBV29-1 and TRBJ1-2, with TRBD1 matching over 11 bases. Germline values: CDR1 SQVTM, CDR2 ANQGSEA. V lost 3 bases and J lost 7; bases outside the gene matches: 1. The CDR3 is made up of 12 amino acids. CDR3 sequence reads: CSVEDRGLGYTF. CDR3 DNA sequence: TGCAGCGTTGAGGACAGGGGGCTTGGCTACACCTTC.

The V call is TRBV19, the J call TRBJ2-4, with 11 nucleotides matching TRBD2. This CDR3 has 17 residues. Germline V lookup: CDR1 LNHDA, CDR2 SQIVND (reference sequence). The trim removed 9 bases at V and 0 bases at J, leaving 10 bases unmatched. The CDR3 DNA reads as TGTGCCAGCCATTCCGGGACTAGCGGACTAGCCAAAAACATTCAGTACTTC. Protein sequence: CASHSGTSGLAKNIQYF.

Here the CDR3 DNA reads TGTGCCATCAGGGAGACAGGGTTGAACACTGAAGCTTTCTTT. Translated: CAIRETGLNTEAFF. The chain employs TRBV10-3 and TRBJ1-1; TRBD1 matches at 7 bases. Germline CDR1 reads ENHRY; CDR2 reads SYGVKD. CDR3 size: 14 residues. After removal of 6 bases from V and 0 bases from J, the junction contained 4 bases not matched to a gene.

This chain uses TRBV30 with TRBJ1-3; no firm D call. V lost 2 bases, J lost 7 bases, and 12 bases lay in between. The CDR3 consists of 13 residues. Germline V gives CDR1 GTSNPN, CDR2 SVGIG (reference sequence). The CDR3 sequence: CAWSRGRPNTIYF. The CDR3 DNA reads as TGTGCCTGGAGTAGAGGGAGGCCGAACACCATATATTTT.

This clone was seen only a few times. The V call is TRBV3-1 (or the pseudogene TRBV3-2), the J call TRBJ2-1, with 9 bases matching TRBD2. In germline, CDR1 is LGHDT, CDR2 YNNKEL (reference sequence). Losses at the gene ends were 4 bases for V and 3 bases for J; bases not matched to a gene: 4. This CDR3 contains 15 residues. DNA of the CDR3: TGTGCCAGCAGCCCCGCTAGCGGGAACTACAATGAGCAGTTCTTC. This encodes CASSPASGNYNEQFF.

The chain has TRBV5-1 and TRBJ2-2; 8 bases align to TRBD1. The V and J ends lost 2 bases and 0 bases, in that order; junction bases with no gene match: 3. The CDR3 totals 16 residues. Germline lookup yields CDR1 SGHRS and CDR2 YFSETQ. CDR3 loop: CASSFPGGSNTGELFF. The CDR3 coding sequence is TGCGCCAGCAGCTTCCCAGGGGGCTCGAACACCGGGGAGCTGTTTTTT. The whole variable domain, filled in from reference TRBV5-1 and TRBJ2-2, reads KAGVTQTPRYLIKTRGQQVTLSCSPISGHRSVSWYQQTPGQGLQFLFEYFSETQRNKGNFPGRFSGRQFSNSRSEMNVSTLELGDSALYLCASSFPGGSNTGELFFGEGSRLTVL.

This clone was observed once. This chain uses TRBV19 with TRBJ1-1; 7 positions agree with TRBD1. The CDR3 runs 15 residues. V was clipped by 7 bases and J by 1 base; unmatched bases: 9. CDR1 LNHDA and CDR2 SQIVND come from the germline V gene (reference sequence). CDR3 nucleotides: TGTGCCAGTAAGGACAGGAGTAATCGGAACACTGAAGCTTTCTTT. This sequence encodes CASKDRSNRNTEAFF.

The chain links TRBV19 to TRBJ2-7, with 7 bases matching TRBD2. V lost 1 base, J lost 2 bases, and 5 bases stayed unmatched. Germline CDR1 reads LNHDA; CDR2 reads SQIVND (reference sequence). There are 15 residues in the CDR3. The CDR3 region has the DNA TGTGCCAGTAGTATAGGACTAGCTGGGGCCTACGAGCAGTACTTC. Translation: CASSIGLAGAYEQYF.

The genes are TRBV7-6 and TRBJ1-5, with 11 bases fitting TRBD1. Trimming cost V 1 base and J 4 bases; bases outside gene matches: 6. Germline V gene data show CDR1 as SGHVS and CDR2 as FNYEAQ. The CDR3 is 17 amino acids. CDR3 residues: CASSLDFGTGGNQPQHF. As DNA, the CDR3 is TGTGCCAGCAGCTTAGACTTTGGGACAGGGGGGAATCAGCCCCAGCATTTT.

V and J are TRBV24-1 and TRBJ2-2, with a weak D call TRBD2 (7 bases). There are 14 residues in the CDR3. Per germline, CDR1 KGHDR and CDR2 SFDVKD. Between the trimmed V and J ends, which lost 10 bases and 5 bases, there was a span of 16 bases. The CDR3 nucleotides read TGTGCCACTGCACCGGGGGGCAAAACCGGGGAGCTGTTTTTT. Amino acid sequence: CATAPGGKTGELFF.

The genes are TRBV6-1 and TRBJ2-1, with 9 positions matching TRBD1. The V and J ends lost 3 bases and 7 bases, in that order; junction bases with no gene match: 7. Germline-derived CDR1 and CDR2 are MNHNS and SASEGT. The CDR3 totals 15 residues. For the CDR3, the DNA is TGTGCCAGCAGTGACAGTACAGGGGGCGCGAATGAGCAGTTCTTC. Translated: CASSDSTGGANEQFF.

V usage is TRBV7-9 and J usage is TRBJ2-2; the match to TRBD2 covers 7 bases. The germline CDR1 and CDR2 sequences are SEHNR and FQNEAQ (reference sequence). The V and J ends lost 4 bases and 4 bases, in that order; junction bases with no gene match: 15. CDR3 length: 18 amino acids. CDR3 amino acids: CASSYPEGGMYSTGELFF. DNA for the CDR3: TGTGCCAGCAGCTACCCGGAGGGAGGGATGTACAGCACCGGGGAGCTGTTTTTT.

The rearrangement uses TRBV30 and TRBJ2-1, with 10 bases fitting TRBD1. Germline trimming cut 2 bases from V and 5 bases from J; bases unmatched to any gene: 3. There are 14 residues in the CDR3. CDR1 GTSNPN and CDR2 SVGIG come from the germline V gene (reference sequence). The CDR3 DNA follows: TGTGCCTGGAGTACGGGACAGGGGAACAATGAGCAGTTCTTC. Amino acid sequence: CAWSTGQGNNEQFF.

This chain links TRBV10-3 with TRBJ2-4, with 7 bases fitting TRBD2. Germline CDR1 is ENHRY and CDR2 is SYGVKD. J lost 7 bases, V lost 7 bases, and 7 bases had no gene match. CDR3 length: 13 amino acids. The CDR3 loop is CAINRGEENIQYF. The CDR3 DNA reads as TGTGCCATCAATCGGGGGGAGGAGAACATTCAGTACTTC.

The chain links TRBV3-1 (or the pseudogene TRBV3-2) to TRBJ2-2; 10 bases match TRBD2. Trimming cost V 6 bases and J 1 base; bases outside gene matches: 2. CDR1 is LGHDT, CDR2 YNNKEL, per germline (reference sequence). CDR3 length: 15 residues. For the CDR3, the DNA is TGTGCCAGCAGACTAGCGGGACAGAACACCGGGGAGCTGTTTTTT. It encodes CASRLAGQNTGELFF.

The V call is TRBV3-1 (or the pseudogene TRBV3-2), the J call TRBJ2-5; D may be TRBD1 (6 bases). The germline V gene encodes CDR1 LGHDT and CDR2 YNNKEL (reference sequence). CDR3 length: 15 amino acids. Trimming stripped 1 base from V and 4 bases from J, with 13 bases between. DNA of the CDR3: TGTGCCAGCAGCCAAGGGTACAGGGTGGGAGAGACCCAGTACTTC. Translated: CASSQGYRVGETQYF.